The 18 T cell receptor beta chains in this list originate from one sample, sequenced in a study of blood T cells in healthy people across ages. It was with a sample-barcoded 5' primer and a J-beta primer mix that a second PCR of about 7 to 12 cycles was run. TCRdb re-analysed the 5' RACE reads in MiXCR, keeping a single row per CDR3 protein. The repertoire holds roughly 800,000 distinct CDR3 sequences, with roughly 25% as singletons. The data were also submitted as part of a second study, on T cells of mothers and their children.

The specimen was blood. The receptors shown here come from a boy aged 5-17 years in good health.

V and J are TRBV9 and TRBJ2-7; tentative D call: TRBD1 (5 bases). With the DNA end fitting TRBJ2-5 better, the J assignment may be wrong. The CDR3 has 14 amino acids. Germline loops: CDR1 SGDLS, CDR2 YYNGEE. CDR3: CASSLQTEETTQYF. The DNA of the CDR3 is TGTGCCAGCAGCTTACAGACAGAGGAGACGACCCAGTACTTC.

This sequence joins TRBV7-3 and TRBJ2-1; TRBD1 matches 10 bases. Near its end, the DNA agrees better with TRBJ2-7, so the J call may be wrong. Germline values: CDR1 SGHTA, CDR2 FQGTGA. The CDR3 has 15 amino acids. The DNA for the CDR3 is TGTGCCAGCAGCGCCACTCCGGGACAGGGGTACGAGCAGTACTTC. Its translation: CASSATPGQGYEQYF.

The CDR3 spells CASSDRAYEQYF. CDR3 DNA sequence: TGTGCCAGCAGTGACAGGGCCTACGAGCAGTACTTC. The gene calls are TRBV28 and TRBJ2-5; 7 bases are a match to TRBD1. The closer fit of TRBJ2-7 to the DNA end suggests the J call may be wrong. The germline CDR1 and CDR2 sequences are MDHEN and SYDVKM. This CDR3 is built from 12 residues.

V is TRBV10-3 and J is TRBJ1-2; a possible D gene is TRBD1 (6 bases). V was pared by 7 bases and J by 0 bases, with 12 bases between. The CDR3 runs 14 residues. The V gene's germline CDR1 is ENHRY and CDR2 SYGVKD. This CDR3 is CAIKAGAANYGYTF. The CDR3 nucleotides read TGTGCCATCAAAGCGGGGGCAGCTAACTATGGCTACACCTTC.

This clonotype was detected only a few times. The gene calls are TRBV7-2 and TRBJ2-2, with D unclear. Germline V gives CDR1 SGHTA, CDR2 FQGNSA. The V end was cut by 5 bases, the J end by 7 bases, with 23 bases between. This CDR3 is 17 amino acids long. The CDR3 sequence: CASSVSGGLGIGGELFF. For the CDR3, the DNA is TGTGCCAGCAGCGTTTCCGGCGGCTTAGGGATTGGCGGGGAGCTGTTTTTT.

This clonotype turned up a few times. The V call is TRBV20-1, the J call TRBJ2-5; possibly TRBD1 for D (7 bases). The CDR3 is made up of 20 amino acids. Germline lookup yields CDR1 DFQATT and CDR2 SNEGSKA (reference sequence). V was shortened by 0 bases and J by 5 bases, with 31 bases between the two germline ends. Here the CDR3 reads CSARDFNRGIADRSRETQYF. The CDR3, as DNA: TGCAGTGCTAGAGATTTCAACAGGGGAATAGCGGATCGTTCTCGGGAGACCCAGTACTTC.

This clonotype showed up just a few times. The V and J genes are TRBV6-2 or TRBV6-3 and TRBJ2-1, with TRBD1 matching over 8 bases. The V gene's germline CDR1 is MNHEY and CDR2 SVGEGT. This CDR3 has 13 residues. The V and J ends lost 5 bases and 10 bases, in that order; junction bases with no gene match: 7. The CDR3 region is CASSTDRGEEQFF. The CDR3 DNA reads TGTGCCAGCAGTACCGACAGGGGTGAGGAGCAGTTCTTC.

The genes are TRBV3-1 and TRBJ2-5; unclear D gene. The DNA end is a closer match to TRBJ2-7, so the J assignment may be wrong. This CDR3 comprises 12 residues. Germline V gives CDR1 LGHDT, CDR2 YNNKEL (reference sequence). The CDR3 reads CASSQQPHEQYF. The CDR3 DNA reads as TGTGCCAGCAGCCAACAACCCCACGAGCAGTACTTC.

Notes on this clonotype: The junction departs from the called germline gene at one end, perhaps through a read error. V gene TRBV9 combines with J gene TRBJ2-1, with 7 positions matching TRBD1. The germline gives CDR1 SGDLS, CDR2 YYNGEE. The CDR3 loop spans 17 amino acids. DNA of the CDR3: TGTGCCAGCAGCGAGAAAACCGGGACAGTCAGTTACAATGAGCGGTTCTTC. It yields the protein CASSEKTGTVSYNERFF.

The chain carries TRBV14 and TRBJ2-1; no definite D call. TRBJ2-5 matches the DNA end more closely, so the J call is doubtful. The germline gives CDR1 SGHDN, CDR2 FVKESK. This CDR3 is 17 amino acids long. The CDR3 nucleotides read TGTGCCAGCAGCCAAGATCCTCTCGGGTTCTCAGTGGAGACCCAGTACTTC. This encodes CASSQDPLGFSVETQYF.

CDR3 loop: CASSYSLGVEVETQYF. CDR3 nucleotide sequence: TGTGCCAGCAGTTACTCATTGGGGGTTGAAGTAGAGACCCAGTACTTC. The J gene is TRBJ2-5, the V gene TRBV6-6; either TRBD1 or TRBD2 may supply D (5 bases each). V was shortened by 0 bases and J by 4 bases, with 15 bases between the two germline ends. CDR3 length equals 16 residues. Germline V gene sequence: CDR1 MNHNY, CDR2 SVGAGI (reference sequence).

A remark on this clonotype: The junction differs from germline at one of its ends, possibly a read error. The chain is built from TRBV4-3 and TRBJ2-7, with TRBD2 identical over 13 bases. This CDR3 comprises 16 residues. The V gene's germline CDR1 is LGHNA and CDR2 YSLEER. The CDR3 here is CASSQGTSGVDNEQLF. The CDR3 region has the DNA TGCGCCAGCAGCCAGGGGACTAGCGGGGTCGACAATGAGCAGCTCTTC.

This clonotype was counted between two and nine times. The CDR3 nucleotides read TGTGCCAGCAGAGCTAGGACTGAAGCTTTCTTT. Its translation: CASRARTEAFF. The chain employs TRBV21-1 and TRBJ1-1. TRBV21-1 is a recognized pseudogene. The CDR3 covers 11 residues.

In this sample, this clonotype turned up a few times. The V gene is TRBV3-1, the J gene TRBJ2-3; TRBD2 agrees at 10 bases. The CDR3 totals 17 residues. V gave up 4 bases and J gave up 3 bases; unmatched junction bases: 10. Per the germline V gene, CDR1 is LGHDT and CDR2 is YNNKEL (reference sequence). This chain's CDR3 is CASSPYLVAGGTDTQYF. CDR3 bases: TGTGCCAGCAGCCCCTATTTAGTAGCGGGGGGAACAGATACGCAGTATTTT.

This clonotype was counted only a few times. The chain links TRBV12-3 or TRBV12-4 to TRBJ2-7; 10 bases match TRBD2. V dropped 7 bases and J dropped 3; count of bases not matched to a gene: 3. The CDR3 covers 13 residues. The CDR3 loop reads CASKPSGGYEQYF. CDR3 in DNA: TGTGCCAGCAAACCTAGCGGGGGCTACGAGCAGTACTTC.

This clonotype was observed a handful of times. The J gene is TRBJ1-1, the V gene TRBV30; no reliable D call. The V gene lost 7 bases and the J gene lost 7 bases, with 19 bases spanning the gap. This CDR3 has 13 residues. Germline CDR1 GTSNPN, CDR2 SVGIG (reference sequence). In nucleotides, the CDR3 is TGTGCCTCGGAGGTCGCGGGGATTGTTGAAGCTTTCTTT. Its protein is CASEVAGIVEAFF.

The CDR3 DNA reads TGTGCCACCAGTGCGGGAACCTACGAGCAGTACTTC. It translates to CATSAGTYEQYF. V usage is TRBV24-1 and J usage is TRBJ2-7, with D possibly TRBD2 on 5 matching bases. The CDR3 contains 12 residues. Trimming cost V 5 bases and J 2 bases, with 6 bases left between them. The V gene's germline CDR1 is KGHDR and CDR2 SFDVKD.

There are a few counts of this clonotype. The rearrangement joins TRBV12-3 or TRBV12-4 to TRBJ1-5, with a weak D call TRBD1 (5 bases). The CDR3 contains 15 residues. V was pared by 0 bases and J by 7 bases, with 13 bases between. This chain's CDR3 is CASSLAPGRYQPQHF. The CDR3 bases are TGTGCCAGCAGTTTAGCCCCAGGGAGGTACCAGCCCCAGCATTTT.